This T cell receptor (beta chain) is from a study of Ad26.COV2.S vaccination and SARS-CoV-2 variants. Overall study context: Intramuscularly, Ad26.COV2.S was given either once or twice, 56 days apart. Study results and caveats: Responses of spike-specific T cells (both CD8+ and CD4+) reportedly showed substantial breadth after vaccination. People who got the vaccine or the placebo had similar non-spike TCR breadth.

Between the trimmed V and J ends, which lost 3 bases and 1 base, there was a span of 15 bases. Germline values: CDR1 MNHEY, CDR2 SVGAGI. The CDR3 runs to 16 residues. This clone has a single count. The antigen is unknown. The method was immunoSEQ multiplex PCR; TCRdb's version includes in-frame clones alone and lacks a portion of them. Among hundreds of thousands of clones listed, around 90% were seen once. Treatment of the sample: roughly 20 received Ad26.COV2.S at low or high dose, single or two shots; a few received placebo; per-sample allocation not given. Sampling happened 63 days after the first vaccine or placebo injection. The donor was a Boston adult aged 18-55 years.

The receptor was isolated from a person aged 18 to 59 who received the Ad26.COV2.S COVID-19 vaccine or a placebo. The rearrangement uses TRBV6-5 and TRBJ1-1; tentative D call: TRBD1 (5 bases). The sample in question was peripheral blood, obtained in a trial of Ad26.COV2.S vaccine versus placebo. The CDR3 DNA reads TGTGCCAGCAGTTATTGGGGAGGGACCCGGAACACTGAAGCTTTCTTT. Translating it yields CASSYWGGTRNTEAFF.